This is a list of T cell receptor beta chains from one sample in a study of regulatory T cells in long-lasting Graves disease. MiXCR, run by TCRdb on the multiplex PCR reads, gives a single entry per CDR3 protein. Here the sample spans about 470,000 distinct CDR3 sequences, 20% to 25% being singletons. The material sequenced was peripheral blood mononuclear cells (PBMCs), taken when the disease was refractory, from a patient treated with antithyroid drugs. The receptors were sampled from a female donor with Graves disease. Both conserved end residues are part of each CDR3. A D gene is named only where the DNA matches it firmly. Size is omitted from some rows. Given values are once, few, many or a class for expanded clones.

TRBJ2-7 | TRBV6-9 | TRBD2 | NA | CASSYSSGGGSPYEQYF | TGTGCCAGCAGTTACTCCTCGGGGGGGGGAAGCCCCTACGAGCAGTACTTC
TRBJ2-5 | TRBV3-1 | TRBD2 | many | CASSQGLAGETQYF | TGTGCCAGCAGCCAAGGACTAGCGGGAGAGACCCAGTACTTC
TRBJ1-1 | TRBV7-2 | NA | many | CASRGDLNTEAFF | TGTGCCAGCAGAGGGGATCTAAACACTGAAGCTTTCTTT
TRBJ1-1 | TRBV7-9 | NA | many | CASTLGGMNTEAFF | TGTGCCAGCACCCTGGGGGGAATGAACACTGAAGCTTTCTTT
TRBJ2-5 | TRBV6-1 | NA | many | CASRTRTRGRETQYF | TGTGCCAGCAGAACGAGAACTAGGGGCAGAGAGACCCAGTACTTC
TRBJ1-5 | TRBV15 | TRBD1 | few | CATSSRQGSNQPQHF | TGTGCCACCAGCAGTAGACAGGGCAGCAATCAGCCCCAGCATTTT
TRBJ1-1 | TRBV29-1 | NA | few | CSVEDRGVTEAFF | TGCAGCGTTGAAGACCGAGGAGTTACTGAAGCTTTCTTT
TRBJ2-7 | TRBV7-2 | TRBD1 | few | CASSPTGGSENEQYF | TGTGCCAGCAGCCCAACAGGGGGTAGTGAGAACGAGCAGTACTTC
TRBJ2-7 | TRBV15 | TRBD2 | few | CATSKERGLEQYF | TGTGCCACCAGCAAGGAGCGGGGTCTGGAGCAGTACTTC
TRBJ1-1 | TRBV7-3 | NA | few | CASSASRDGEAFF | TGTGCCAGCAGCGCGAGTCGAGACGGTGAAGCTTTCTTT
TRBJ1-2 | TRBV15 | TRBD1 | many | CATSRTRQGGYGYTF | TGTGCCACCAGCAGGACTAGACAGGGAGGCTATGGCTACACCTTC
TRBJ2-5 | TRBV29-1 | NA | few | CSVEGNLGETQYF | TGCAGCGTTGAGGGGAATTTGGGAGAGACCCAGTACTTC
TRBJ2-1 | TRBV28 | NA | NA | CASTPGRLEDEQFF | TGTGCCAGCACCCCGGGCCGACTAGAGGATGAGCAGTTCTTC
TRBJ1-5 | TRBV20-1 | TRBD1 | many | CSATGQGDQPQHF | TGCAGTGCTACTGGACAGGGTGATCAGCCCCAGCATTTT
TRBJ1-6 | TRBV10-3 | NA | NA | CASSGTLDSPLHF | TGTGCCAGTTCCGGGACACTCGATTCACCCCTCCACTTT
TRBJ2-5 | TRBV6-2/TRBV6-3 | TRBD2 | many | CASSSMGLAGETQYF | TGTGCCAGCAGTTCGATGGGGCTAGCGGGAGAGACCCAGTACTTC
TRBJ2-7 | TRBV7-6 | TRBD2 | NA | CASSLVSSGPYEQYF | TGTGCCAGCAGCTTAGTCTCTAGCGGACCCTACGAGCAGTACTTC
TRBJ1-1 | TRBV29-1 | TRBD1 | NA | CSPGDRGPEAFF | TGCAGCCCTGGGGACAGGGGCCCTGAAGCTTTCTTT
TRBJ1-1 | TRBV19 | NA | NA | CASSIGWNEAFF | TGTGCCAGTAGTATTGGGTGGAATGAAGCTTTCTTT